The clone carrying this T cell receptor beta chain was observed a handful of times. Its specificity is not known. V was cut by 2 bases and J by 3 bases, with 11 bases left in between. CDR1 and CDR2 (germline): KGHSH, LQKENI. The CDR3 length is 14 residues. The data derive from a study of human T cells and chemical hapten exposure. For the study at large: Subjects had 2% DPC placed on approximately 2 cm by approximately 2 cm of upper inner arm skin for sensitization. TCR yields per sample varied, mainly owing to small pooled library volume differences.

Study-wide results and limits: The study found expanded TCRs formed significantly more large CDR3 similarity clusters than controls.

The time point: patch test 3, about 24 weeks after DPC sensitization. Treatment defined: therapeutic diphenylcyclopropenone sensitization with weekly scalp DPC. Extraction of total RNA was performed on unfractionated whole blood. TCRdb reprocessed the RACE reads via MiXCR and lists one record per CDR3 protein. The table has roughly 39,000 distinct CDR3 sequences, approximately 11% seen once; the top ten hold roughly 2%. This chain joins TRBV18 and TRBJ2-7; D possibly corresponds to TRBD2 (5 bases). The specimen comprised whole blood, sampled in connection with sensitization to the hapten diphenylcyclopropenone (DPC). This TCR derives from a woman in her thirties or forties with alopecia areata. Some clones in this sample may be carry-over from other donors' samples. CDR3 sequence reads: CASSPGLAFYEQYF. The CDR3 region has the DNA TGTGCCAGCTCACCAGGCCTAGCTTTCTACGAGCAGTACTTC.